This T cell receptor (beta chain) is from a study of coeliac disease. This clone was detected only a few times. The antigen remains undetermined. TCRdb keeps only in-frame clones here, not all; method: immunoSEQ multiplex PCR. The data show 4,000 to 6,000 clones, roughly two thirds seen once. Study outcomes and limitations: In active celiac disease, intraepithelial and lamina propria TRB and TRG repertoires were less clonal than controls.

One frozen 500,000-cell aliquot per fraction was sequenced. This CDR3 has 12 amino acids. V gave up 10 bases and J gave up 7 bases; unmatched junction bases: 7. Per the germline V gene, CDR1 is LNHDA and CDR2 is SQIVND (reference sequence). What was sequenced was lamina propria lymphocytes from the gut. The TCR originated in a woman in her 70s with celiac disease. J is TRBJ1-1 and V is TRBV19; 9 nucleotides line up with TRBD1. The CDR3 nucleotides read TGTGCCACTGGGGGACAGGGCTTTGAAGCTTTCTTT. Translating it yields CATGGQGFEAFF.